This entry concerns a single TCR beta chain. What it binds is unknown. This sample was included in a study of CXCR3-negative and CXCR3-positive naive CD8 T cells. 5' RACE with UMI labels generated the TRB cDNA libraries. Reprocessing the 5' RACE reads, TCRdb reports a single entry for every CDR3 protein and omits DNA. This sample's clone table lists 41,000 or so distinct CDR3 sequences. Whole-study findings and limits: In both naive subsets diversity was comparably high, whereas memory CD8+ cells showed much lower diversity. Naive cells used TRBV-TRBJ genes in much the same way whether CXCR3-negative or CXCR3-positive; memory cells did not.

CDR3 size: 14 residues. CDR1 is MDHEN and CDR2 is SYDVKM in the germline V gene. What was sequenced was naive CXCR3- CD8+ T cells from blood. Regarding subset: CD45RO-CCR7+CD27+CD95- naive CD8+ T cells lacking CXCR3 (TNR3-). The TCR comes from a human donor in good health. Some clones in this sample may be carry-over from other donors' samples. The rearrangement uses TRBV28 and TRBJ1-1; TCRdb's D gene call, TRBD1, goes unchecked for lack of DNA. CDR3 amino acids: CASSRQGLNTEAFF.